The 26 T cell receptor beta chains in this list originate from one sample, sequenced in a study of T-cell reconstitution after alpha-beta-depleted transplantation in children. During its preparation, the TCRbeta library received unique molecular identifiers. Using its own MiXCR run on the PCR reads, TCRdb lists one record per CDR3 protein. This table holds a few hundred thousand distinct CDR3 sequences, around 13% found once. Sequenced here: PBMCs, mostly from graft donor cells, sampled 360 days after TCRalphabeta/CD19-depleted stem cell transplant. The receptor source for this set is a male patient under 18 who had a stem cell transplant for acute myeloid leukemia, so the T cells may come from the graft donor.

This clonotype was seen a few times. The chain has TRBV6-5 and TRBJ2-2; D remains ambiguous. The germline V gene encodes CDR1 MNHEY and CDR2 SVGAGI. Trimming took 0 bases from V and 4 from J, leaving 6 bases between them. The CDR3 totals 14 residues. The CDR3 region is CASSYSQVTGELFF. CDR3 DNA: TGTGCCAGCAGTTACTCGCAGGTCACCGGGGAGCTGTTTTTT.

This clonotype was observed a handful of times. The gene calls are TRBV4-3 and TRBJ2-7; 16 nucleotides agree with TRBD2. The CDR3 is made up of 19 amino acids. The trim removed 0 bases at V and 5 bases at J, leaving 10 bases unmatched. In germline, CDR1 is LGHNA, CDR2 YSLEER. The DNA of the CDR3 is TGCGCCAGCAGCCAAGATAAGGGACTAGCGGGAGGGCTTCCGAACGAGCAGTACTTC. This encodes CASSQDKGLAGGLPNEQYF.

Only a few counts were recorded for this clonotype. V is TRBV11-1 and J is TRBJ2-1; TRBD2 matches 8 bases. Per the germline V gene, CDR1 is SGHAT and CDR2 is FQDESV (reference sequence). The CDR3 is made up of 15 amino acids. V lost 0 bases and J lost 8; bases outside the gene matches: 6. CDR3 residues: CASSLATSVFDEQFF. The DNA for the CDR3 is TGTGCCAGCAGCTTAGCGACTAGCGTTTTCGATGAGCAGTTCTTC.

This clonotype was seen ten or more times. This rearrangement joins TRBV28 to TRBJ2-1; D call uncertain. Germline lookup yields CDR1 MDHEN and CDR2 SYDVKM. Trimming took off 5 bases at V and 5 bases at J, with 7 bases between the two ends. This CDR3 region has 12 residues. DNA of the CDR3: TGTGCCAGCAGTGAGCCCCACAATGAGCAGTTCTTC. It is translated as CASSEPHNEQFF.

The table lists this clonotype with a few counts. This chain connects TRBV12-3 or TRBV12-4 to TRBJ2-1, with D possibly being TRBD2 (6 bases). The CDR3 runs 12 residues. The V and J ends lost 6 bases and 9 bases respectively, with 12 bases between them. In DNA, the CDR3 is TGTGCCAGCAGGCGAGGGAGGAGTGAGCAGTTCTTC. Its protein product is CASRRGRSEQFF.

Only a few counts were recorded for this clonotype. V is TRBV10-3 and J is TRBJ2-7, with 9 nucleotides matching TRBD1. The trim removed 6 bases at V and 5 bases at J, leaving 8 bases unmatched. The length of the CDR3 is 14 residues. Germline V gene lookup returns CDR1 ENHRY and CDR2 SYGVKD. CDR3 sequence reads: CAIRQGALIDEQYF. The CDR3 coding sequence is TGTGCCATCAGACAGGGGGCCCTTATTGACGAGCAGTACTTC.

This clonotype has just a few counts. The chain combines TRBV7-2 with TRBJ2-3; D is perhaps TRBD1 or TRBD2 (5 bases each). With 5 bases removed from V and 2 bases from J, the gap between germline ends came to 17 bases. The CDR3 has 16 residues. CDR1 and CDR2 (germline): SGHTA, FQGNSA. This CDR3 is CASSPRQRLLTDTQYF. CDR3 in DNA: TGTGCCAGCAGCCCCCGACAGCGGCTCCTCACAGATACGCAGTATTTT.

The rearrangement joins TRBV28 to TRBJ2-1, with unresolved D. Trimming left V 6 bases short and J 2 bases short, with 11 bases between. CDR1 and CDR2 (germline): MDHEN, SYDVKM. This CDR3 is 14 amino acids long. CDR3 in amino acids: CASRTVGTYNEQFF. CDR3 nucleotides: TGTGCCAGCAGAACAGTGGGGACCTACAATGAGCAGTTCTTC.

This sequence joins TRBV6-1 and TRBJ2-1; TRBD1 matches 7 bases. Germline V lookup: CDR1 MNHNS, CDR2 SASEGT. V lost 7 bases and J lost 2; bases outside the gene matches: 8. The CDR3 loop spans 15 amino acids. The CDR3 is CASNLRGRAYNEQFF. DNA of the CDR3: TGTGCCAGCAATCTCAGGGGGAGAGCCTACAATGAGCAGTTCTTC.

This sequence joins TRBV7-2 and TRBJ2-7; 7 bases fit TRBD2. The CDR3 contains 14 residues. Unmatched junction bases numbered 7, after V lost 5 bases and J lost 3 bases. Germline loops: CDR1 SGHTA, CDR2 FQGNSA. CDR3 in amino acids: CASSRSGKVYEQYF. The CDR3 DNA sequence: TGTGCCAGCAGCAGAAGCGGGAAAGTCTACGAGCAGTACTTC.

The rearrangement links TRBV25-1 to TRBJ1-4; TRBD1 might be the D (5 bases). CDR3 length: 20 residues. The V gene lost 5 bases and the J gene lost 3 bases, with 28 bases spanning the gap. CDR1 and CDR2 from the germline V gene are MGHDK and SYGVNS. CDR3 in DNA: TGTGCCAGCAGTTTCTGGGGGAGCCCGAAAGTCCCCACGCCTAATGAAAAACTGTTTTTT. This translates into CASSFWGSPKVPTPNEKLFF. Full variable domain (outside the CDR3, taken from reference TRBV25-1 and TRBJ1-4): EADIYQTPRYLVIGTGKKITLECSQTMGHDKMYWYQQDPGMELHLIHYSYGVNSTEKGDLSSESTVSRIRTEHFPLTLESARPSHTSQYLCASSFWGSPKVPTPNEKLFFGSGTQLSVL.

This clonotype was observed a handful of times. V usage is TRBV20-1 and J usage is TRBJ2-7, with D tentatively TRBD1 or TRBD2 (6 bases each). Trimming took off 0 bases at V and 1 base at J, with 19 bases between the two ends. This CDR3 is 17 amino acids long. The V gene's germline CDR1 is DFQATT and CDR2 SNEGSKA (reference sequence). The CDR3 DNA is TGCAGTGCTAGAGATTTTCGGGGGCTTAGCCCATCCTACGAGCAGTACTTC. Translating it yields CSARDFRGLSPSYEQYF.

The CDR3 region is CASSLSPGPKTNTQYF. For the CDR3, the DNA is TGTGCCAGCAGCTTATCCCCAGGCCCTAAGACAAATACGCAGTATTTT. The chain employs TRBV11-2 and TRBJ2-3; the D is unclear. Germline V lookup: CDR1 SGHAT, CDR2 FQNNGV. Trimming stripped 2 bases from V and 7 bases from J, with 19 bases between. CDR3 length equals 16 residues.

This chain joins TRBV7-9 and TRBJ2-5, with 7 bases matching TRBD1. V gave up 5 bases and J gave up 5 bases; unmatched junction bases: 11. From germline, CDR1 is SEHNR and CDR2 FQNEAQ (reference sequence). This CDR3 spans 15 amino acids. CDR3 sequence (DNA): TGTGCCAGCAGCCGGGACAGCCTCCCTGGGGAGACCCAGTACTTC. The encoded protein is CASSRDSLPGETQYF.

In its sample, this clonotype was seen many times. The chain combines TRBV7-6 with TRBJ2-7; possible D gene TRBD1, 6 bases. CDR1 is SGHVS and CDR2 is FNYEAQ in the germline V gene. V gave up 5 bases and J gave up 4 bases, with 9 bases separating them. The CDR3 covers 12 residues. CDR3 nucleotide sequence: TGTGCCAGCAGCGATGACAGGTACGAGCAGTACTTC. Translation: CASSDDRYEQYF. Looking up the rest from reference TRBV7-6 and TRBJ2-7 gives the full variable domain: GAGVSQSPRYKVTKRGQDVALRCDPISGHVSLYWYRQALGQGPEFLTYFNYEAQQDKSGLPNDRFSAERPEGSISTLTIQRTEQRDSAMYRCASSDDRYEQYFGPGTRLTVT.

This chain joins TRBV29-1 and TRBJ2-5; D remains ambiguous. V lost 5 bases and J 5 bases, leaving 15 bases between the germline ends. The CDR3 runs to 13 residues. Per germline, CDR1 SQVTM and CDR2 ANQGSEA. CDR3 sequence: CSVLDPGPETQYF. The CDR3 DNA is TGCAGCGTTTTGGATCCGGGCCCGGAGACCCAGTACTTC.

This sequence joins TRBV24-1 and TRBJ2-7, with D uncertain. Germline CDR1 is KGHDR and CDR2 is SFDVKD. The CDR3 is 15 amino acids. V lost 8 bases, J lost 3 bases, and 19 bases lay in between. CDR3 nucleotides: TGTGCCACCACTCCATTAGGGCTTCAGCACTACGAGCAGTACTTC. It translates to CATTPLGLQHYEQYF.

The chain carries TRBV20-1 and TRBJ2-2; D is unresolved. Looked up from germline, CDR1 is DFQATT and CDR2 is SNEGSKA (reference sequence). CDR3 length: 13 amino acids. Trimming left V 0 bases short and J 4 bases short, with 6 bases between. CDR3 amino acids: CSARDGITGELFF. DNA for the CDR3: TGCAGTGCTAGAGATGGGATCACCGGGGAGCTGTTTTTT.

The CDR3, as DNA: TGTGCCAGCTCGGAGCAGGGGGTCGGCTACACCTTC. Its translation: CASSEQGVGYTF. V is TRBV12-3 or TRBV12-4 and J is TRBJ1-2; 7 bases agree with TRBD1. The junction had 8 bases not matched to a gene; V was cut back by 8 bases and J by 8 bases. This CDR3 comprises 12 residues.

The sample holds a few counts of this clonotype. This sequence joins TRBV29-1 and TRBJ2-5, with TRBD2 as a possible D gene (6 bases). There are 12 residues in the CDR3. Germline CDR1 is SQVTM and CDR2 is ANQGSEA. The ends were cut back, 4 bases at V and 4 bases at J, with 10 bases in the middle. The chain's CDR3 is CSVVEGVETQYF. CDR3 DNA sequence: TGCAGCGTTGTGGAGGGAGTAGAGACCCAGTACTTC.

Only a few counts were recorded for this clonotype. The chain is built from TRBV28 and TRBJ2-1, with 11 bases fitting TRBD2. V lost 2 bases and J lost 3; bases outside the gene matches: 6. The CDR3 length is 17 residues. Germline CDR1 is MDHEN and CDR2 is SYDVKM. In nucleotides, the CDR3 is TGTGCCAGCAGTTTAGGGCTAGCGGGAGGTTTCTACAATGAGCAGTTCTTC. This codes for CASSLGLAGGFYNEQFF.

This clonotype has a handful of counts. The V call is TRBV5-6, the J call TRBJ2-3; TRBD2 matches 12 bases. Germline CDR1 reads SGHDT; CDR2 reads YYEEEE. The CDR3 covers 18 residues. The J segment lost 6 bases and the V segment lost 4 bases, leaving 15 bases of the junction unmatched. The CDR3: CASSNRLAGEYGWDTQYF. CDR3 DNA: TGTGCCAGCAGCAACCGACTAGCGGGAGAATACGGGTGGGATACGCAGTATTTT.

V gene TRBV20-1 combines with J gene TRBJ2-2; 8 positions agree with TRBD2. The CDR3 loop spans 12 amino acids. The V gene end was trimmed by 4 bases and the J gene end by 6 bases; junction bases not matched to a gene: 1. CDR1 is DFQATT and CDR2 is SNEGSKA in the germline V gene (reference sequence). CDR3 amino acids: CSANGRAGELFF. The CDR3, as DNA: TGCAGTGCTAACGGGAGGGCCGGGGAGCTGTTTTTT.

This clonotype was detected only a few times. The chain links TRBV5-1 to TRBJ2-5, with 15 nucleotides matching TRBD2. V shed 4 bases, J shed 5 bases, and the junction held 15 bases outside the gene matches. The CDR3 length is 19 residues. Germline CDR1 reads SGHRS; CDR2 reads YFSETQ. This CDR3 reads CASSRGLAGGHPLRETQYF. The DNA for the CDR3 is TGCGCCAGCAGCCGGGGACTAGCGGGAGGCCATCCGCTTAGGGAGACCCAGTACTTC.

This clonotype has just a few counts. The rearrangement uses TRBV27 and TRBJ2-1; 16 bases are shared with TRBD2. CDR1 and CDR2 from the germline V gene are MNHEY and SMNVEV (reference sequence). CDR3 length: 20 amino acids. Trimming at V came to 0 bases and at J to 5 bases, leaving 10 bases not matched to a gene. The CDR3 DNA reads TGTGCCAGCAGTTTATCGAGTAGGGGACTAGCGGGAGGGGTGAACAATGAGCAGTTCTTC. Protein product: CASSLSSRGLAGGVNNEQFF.

The chain recombines TRBV20-1 with TRBJ2-1; possible D gene TRBD1, 5 bases. V lost 2 bases to trimming and J lost 0 bases, with 8 bases between them. This CDR3 has 14 amino acids. The germline CDR1 and CDR2 sequences are DFQATT and SNEGSKA (reference sequence). The CDR3 here is CSARKDTSYNEQFF. CDR3 bases: TGCAGTGCTAGAAAGGACACCTCCTACAATGAGCAGTTCTTC.